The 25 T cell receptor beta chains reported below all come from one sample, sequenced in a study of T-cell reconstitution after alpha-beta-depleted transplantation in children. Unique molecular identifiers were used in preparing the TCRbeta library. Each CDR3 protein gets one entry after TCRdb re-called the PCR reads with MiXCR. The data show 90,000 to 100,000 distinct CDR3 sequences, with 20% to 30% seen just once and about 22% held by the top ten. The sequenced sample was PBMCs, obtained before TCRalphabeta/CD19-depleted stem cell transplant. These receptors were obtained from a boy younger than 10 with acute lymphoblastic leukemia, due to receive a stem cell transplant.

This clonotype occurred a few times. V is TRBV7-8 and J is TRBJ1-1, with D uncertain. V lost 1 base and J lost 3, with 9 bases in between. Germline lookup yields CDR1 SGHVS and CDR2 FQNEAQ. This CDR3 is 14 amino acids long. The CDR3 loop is CASSLVGRDTEAFF. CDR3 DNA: TGTGCCAGCAGCTTAGTAGGGAGGGACACTGAAGCTTTCTTT.

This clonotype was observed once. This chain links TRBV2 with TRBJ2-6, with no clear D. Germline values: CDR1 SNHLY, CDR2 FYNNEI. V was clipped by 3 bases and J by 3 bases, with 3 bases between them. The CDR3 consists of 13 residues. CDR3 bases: TGTGCCAGCAGTGAGGATGGGGCCAACGTCCTGACTTTC. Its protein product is CASSEDGANVLTF.

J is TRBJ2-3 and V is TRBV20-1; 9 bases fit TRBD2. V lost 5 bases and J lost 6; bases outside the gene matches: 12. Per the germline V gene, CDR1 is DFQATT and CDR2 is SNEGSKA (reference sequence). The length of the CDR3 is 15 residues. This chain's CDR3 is CSAGSLSGRWDTQYF. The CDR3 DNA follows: TGCAGTGCTGGATCTCTTAGCGGGAGATGGGATACGCAGTATTTT.

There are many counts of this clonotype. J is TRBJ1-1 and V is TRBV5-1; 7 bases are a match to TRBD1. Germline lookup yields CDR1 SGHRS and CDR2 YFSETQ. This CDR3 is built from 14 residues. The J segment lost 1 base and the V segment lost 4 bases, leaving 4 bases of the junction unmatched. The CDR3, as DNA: TGCGCCAGCAGCCTGGGACAGCAGAACACTGAAGCTTTCTTT. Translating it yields CASSLGQQNTEAFF. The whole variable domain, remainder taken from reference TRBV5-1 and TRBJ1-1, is KAGVTQTPRYLIKTRGQQVTLSCSPISGHRSVSWYQQTPGQGLQFLFEYFSETQRNKGNFPGRFSGRQFSNSRSEMNVSTLELGDSALYLCASSLGQQNTEAFFGQGTRLTVV.

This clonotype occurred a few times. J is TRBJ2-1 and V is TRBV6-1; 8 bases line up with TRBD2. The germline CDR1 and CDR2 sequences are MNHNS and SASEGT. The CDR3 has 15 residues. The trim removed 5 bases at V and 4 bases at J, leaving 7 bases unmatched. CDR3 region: CASSTTSGGYNEQFF. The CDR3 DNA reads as TGTGCCAGCAGTACAACTAGCGGAGGGTACAATGAGCAGTTCTTC.

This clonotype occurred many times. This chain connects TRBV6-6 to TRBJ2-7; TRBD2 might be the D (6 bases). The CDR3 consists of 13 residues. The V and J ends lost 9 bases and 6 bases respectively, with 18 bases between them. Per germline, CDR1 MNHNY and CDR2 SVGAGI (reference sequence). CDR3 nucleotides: TGTGCCAGTCATCCCGGGGGATCCAGCGAGCAGTACTTC. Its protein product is CASHPGGSSEQYF.

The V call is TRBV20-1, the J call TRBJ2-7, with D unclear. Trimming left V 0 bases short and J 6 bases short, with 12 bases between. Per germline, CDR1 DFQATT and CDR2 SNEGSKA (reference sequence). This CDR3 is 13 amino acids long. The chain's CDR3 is CSARDLTDLEQYF. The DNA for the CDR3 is TGCAGTGCTAGAGATCTTACAGATCTCGAGCAGTACTTC.

CDR3 DNA: TGTGCCAGCAGCAACAGACAGAGACTCACAGATACGCAGTATTTT. Translated: CASSNRQRLTDTQYF. The chain has TRBV7-9 and TRBJ2-3, with D perhaps TRBD1 (5 bases). Germline V gene sequence: CDR1 SEHNR, CDR2 FQNEAQ (reference sequence). The V end lost 5 bases, the J end lost 2 bases, and 14 bases lay between the germline ends. The CDR3 loop spans 15 amino acids.

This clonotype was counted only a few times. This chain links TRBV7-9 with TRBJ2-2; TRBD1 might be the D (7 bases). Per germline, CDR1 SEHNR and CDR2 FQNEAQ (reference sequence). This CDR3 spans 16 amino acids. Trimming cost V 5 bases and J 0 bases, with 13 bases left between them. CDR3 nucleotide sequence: TGTGCCAGCAGCCCCGCCAGGGGGGCGAACACCGGGGAGCTGTTTTTT. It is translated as CASSPARGANTGELFF.

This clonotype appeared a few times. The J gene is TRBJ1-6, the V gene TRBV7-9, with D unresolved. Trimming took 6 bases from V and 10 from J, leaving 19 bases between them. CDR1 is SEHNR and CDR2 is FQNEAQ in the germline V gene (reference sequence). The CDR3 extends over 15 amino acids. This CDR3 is CASRPSGIETSPLHF. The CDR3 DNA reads TGTGCCAGCAGACCCTCGGGGATTGAGACCTCACCCCTCCACTTT.

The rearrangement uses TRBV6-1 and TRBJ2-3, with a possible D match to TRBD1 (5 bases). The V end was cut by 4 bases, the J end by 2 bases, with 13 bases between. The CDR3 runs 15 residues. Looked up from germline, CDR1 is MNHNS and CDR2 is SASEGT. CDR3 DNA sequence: TGTGCCAGCAGTGCGGTCGCAGGGCCCACAGATACGCAGTATTTT. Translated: CASSAVAGPTDTQYF.

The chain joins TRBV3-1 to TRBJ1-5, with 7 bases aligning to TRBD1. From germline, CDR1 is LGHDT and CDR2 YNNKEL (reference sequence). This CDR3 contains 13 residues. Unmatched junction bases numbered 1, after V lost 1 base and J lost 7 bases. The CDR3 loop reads CASSQGQGQPQHF. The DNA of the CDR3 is TGTGCCAGCAGCCAAGGACAGGGACAGCCCCAGCATTTT. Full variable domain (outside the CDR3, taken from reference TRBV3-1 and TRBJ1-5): DTAVSQTPKYLVTQMGNDKSIKCEQNLGHDTMYWYKQDSKKFLKIMFSYNNKELIINETVPNRFSPKSPDKAHLNLHINSLELGDSAVYFCASSQGQGQPQHFGDGTRLSIL.

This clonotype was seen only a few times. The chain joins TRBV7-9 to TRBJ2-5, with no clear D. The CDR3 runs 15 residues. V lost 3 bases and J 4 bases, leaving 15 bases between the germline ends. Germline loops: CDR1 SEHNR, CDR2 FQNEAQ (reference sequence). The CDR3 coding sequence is TGTGCCAGCAGCTTTGAATTTGCGGTGTTAGAGACCCAGTACTTC. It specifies CASSFEFAVLETQYF.

The CDR3 coding sequence is TGTGCCAGCAGTGTCCAAAGCTCTGGGGCCAACGTCCTGACTTTC. Residues: CASSVQSSGANVLTF. The chain is built from TRBV25-1 and TRBJ2-6; D remains unclear. The CDR3 runs 15 residues. CDR1 and CDR2 from the germline V gene are MGHDK and SYGVNS. With 4 bases removed from V and 0 bases from J, the gap between germline ends came to 7 bases.

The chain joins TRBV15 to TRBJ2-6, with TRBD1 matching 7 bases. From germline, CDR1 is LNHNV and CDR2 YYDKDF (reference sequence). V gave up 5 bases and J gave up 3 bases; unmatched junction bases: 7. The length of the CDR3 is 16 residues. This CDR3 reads CATSRQGPGGANVLTF. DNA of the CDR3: TGTGCCACCAGCCGACAGGGACCGGGTGGGGCCAACGTCCTGACTTTC.

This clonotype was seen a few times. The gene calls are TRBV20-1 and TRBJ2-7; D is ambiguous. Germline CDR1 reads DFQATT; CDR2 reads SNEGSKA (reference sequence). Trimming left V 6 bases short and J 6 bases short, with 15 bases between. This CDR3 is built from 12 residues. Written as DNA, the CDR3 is TGCAGTGCCCAAGGCGACGAGCGCGAGCAGTACTTC. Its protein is CSAQGDEREQYF.

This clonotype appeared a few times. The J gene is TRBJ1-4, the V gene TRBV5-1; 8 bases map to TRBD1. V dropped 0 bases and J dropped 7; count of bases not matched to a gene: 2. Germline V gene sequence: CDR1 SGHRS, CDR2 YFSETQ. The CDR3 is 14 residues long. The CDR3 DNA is TGCGCCAGCAGCTTGGGGACAGGGCCTGAAAAACTGTTTTTT. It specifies CASSLGTGPEKLFF.

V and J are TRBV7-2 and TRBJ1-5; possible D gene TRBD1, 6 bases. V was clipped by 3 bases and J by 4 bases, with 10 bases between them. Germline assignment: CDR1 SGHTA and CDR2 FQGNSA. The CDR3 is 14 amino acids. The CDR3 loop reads CASSFGTPNQPQHF. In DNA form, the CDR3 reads TGTGCCAGCAGCTTTGGGACACCGAATCAGCCCCAGCATTTT. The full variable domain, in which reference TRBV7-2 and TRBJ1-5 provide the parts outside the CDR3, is GAGVSQSPSNKVTEKGKDVELRCDPISGHTALYWYRQSLGQGLEFLIYFQGNSAPDKSGLPSDRFSAERTGGSVSTLTIQRTQQEDSAVYLCASSFGTPNQPQHFGDGTRLSIL.

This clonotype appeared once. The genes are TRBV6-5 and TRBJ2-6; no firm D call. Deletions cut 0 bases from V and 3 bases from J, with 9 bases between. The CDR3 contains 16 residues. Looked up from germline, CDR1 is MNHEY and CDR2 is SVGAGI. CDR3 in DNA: TGTGCCAGCAGTTACTCGGTCATGGTTGGGGCCAACGTCCTGACTTTC. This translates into CASSYSVMVGANVLTF.

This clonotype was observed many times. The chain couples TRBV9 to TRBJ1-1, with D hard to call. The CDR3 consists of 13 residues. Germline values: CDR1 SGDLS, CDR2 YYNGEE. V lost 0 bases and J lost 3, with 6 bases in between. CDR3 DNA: TGTGCCAGCAGCGTAGGGGGATACACTGAAGCTTTCTTT. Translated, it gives CASSVGGYTEAFF.

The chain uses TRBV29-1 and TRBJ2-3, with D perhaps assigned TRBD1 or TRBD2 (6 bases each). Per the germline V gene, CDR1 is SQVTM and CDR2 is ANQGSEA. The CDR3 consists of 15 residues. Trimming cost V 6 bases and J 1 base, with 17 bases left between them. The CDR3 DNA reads TGCAGCGTGGGGGCAGCGGAGGGTGGCACAGATACGCAGTATTTT. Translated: CSVGAAEGGTDTQYF.

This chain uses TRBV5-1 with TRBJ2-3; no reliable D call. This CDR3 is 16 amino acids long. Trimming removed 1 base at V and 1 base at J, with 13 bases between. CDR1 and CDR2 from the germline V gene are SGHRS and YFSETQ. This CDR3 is CASSLYQNGGTDTQYF. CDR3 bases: TGCGCCAGCAGCTTGTACCAAAATGGGGGCACAGATACGCAGTATTTT.

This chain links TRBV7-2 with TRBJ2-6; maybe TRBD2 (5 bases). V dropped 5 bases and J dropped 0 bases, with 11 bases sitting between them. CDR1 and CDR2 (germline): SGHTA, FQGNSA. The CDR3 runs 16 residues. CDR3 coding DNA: TGTGCCAGCAGCCCCCGACGGGACTCTGGGGCCAACGTCCTGACTTTC. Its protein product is CASSPRRDSGANVLTF.

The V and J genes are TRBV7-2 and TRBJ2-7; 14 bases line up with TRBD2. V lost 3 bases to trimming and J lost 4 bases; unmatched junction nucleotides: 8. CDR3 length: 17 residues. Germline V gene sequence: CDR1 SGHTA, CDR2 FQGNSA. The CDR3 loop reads CASSFLGTSGGGYEQYF. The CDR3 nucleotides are TGTGCCAGCAGCTTTTTAGGGACTAGCGGGGGTGGATACGAGCAGTACTTC.

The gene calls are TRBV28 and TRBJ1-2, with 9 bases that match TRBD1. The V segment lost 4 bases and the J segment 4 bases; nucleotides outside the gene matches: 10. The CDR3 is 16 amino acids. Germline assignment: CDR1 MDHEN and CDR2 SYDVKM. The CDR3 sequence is CASSSGTGRLSYGYTF. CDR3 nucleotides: TGTGCCAGCAGTTCGGGGACAGGGAGGCTATCCTATGGCTACACCTTC.